Below, 20 T cell receptor beta chains from the same sample are listed, as sequenced in a study of blood T cell repertoires in COVID-19. Sequenced by immunoSEQ multiplex PCR; TCRdb stores in-frame clones only, minus some. The sample lists about 440,000 clones, 87% occurring once. The specimen was PBMCs or T cells enriched from blood (not recorded which). Every receptor here comes from a woman between 18 and 29 years old with acute COVID-19.

This clone appeared a single time. The rearrangement joins TRBV19 to TRBJ1-5, with a tentative D call TRBD1 (6 bases). The CDR3 loop spans 14 amino acids. The V gene lost 7 bases and the J gene lost 3 bases, with 13 bases spanning the gap. Looked up from germline, CDR1 is LNHDA and CDR2 is SQIVND (reference sequence). In DNA form, the CDR3 reads TGTGCCAGTAACAGGGAAGATAACAATCAGCCCCAGCATTTT. It yields the protein CASNREDNNQPQHF.

V usage is TRBV10-3 and J usage is TRBJ1-6; 9 nucleotides align to TRBD1. Trimming at V came to 5 bases and at J to 8 bases, leaving 4 bases not matched to a gene. Germline V CDR1 and CDR2: ENHRY, SYGVKD. There are 14 residues in the CDR3. The DNA for the CDR3 is TGTGCCATCAGTCCGCGGGACAGGGATTCACCCCTCCACTTT. Translation: CAISPRDRDSPLHF.

The chain is built from TRBV7-2 and TRBJ2-1, with D perhaps matching TRBD2 (5 bases). In germline, CDR1 is SGHTA, CDR2 FQGNSA. The CDR3 consists of 13 residues. V lost 7 bases and J lost 5, with 12 bases in between. The CDR3 sequence: CASTPLANNEQFF. In nucleotides, the CDR3 is TGTGCCAGCACCCCCCTAGCTAACAATGAGCAGTTCTTC.

This chain connects TRBV6-2 or TRBV6-3 to TRBJ2-7, with 7 positions matching TRBD2. Per the germline V gene, CDR1 is MNHEY and CDR2 is SVGEGT. This CDR3 spans 14 amino acids. The V segment lost 7 bases and the J segment 1 base; nucleotides outside the gene matches: 7. The CDR3 coding sequence is TGTGCCAGCAACCCGGGACTATCGTCCTACGAGCAGTACTTC. This encodes CASNPGLSSYEQYF.

The chain uses TRBV28 and TRBJ2-3, with D tentatively TRBD2 (6 bases). Trimming cost V 6 bases and J 4 bases, with 17 bases left between them. The CDR3 loop spans 15 amino acids. Looked up from germline, CDR1 is MDHEN and CDR2 is SYDVKM. CDR3 DNA: TGTGCCAGCAGCACTCTTTGGGGGGAGGCAGATACGCAGTATTTT. Protein product: CASSTLWGEADTQYF.

The V call is TRBV10-2, the J call TRBJ2-5; 7 bases agree with TRBD1. J gave up 0 bases and V 6 bases, and 4 bases lay outside the gene matches. CDR1 is WSHSY, CDR2 SAAADI, per germline. The CDR3 length is 14 residues. The CDR3 sequence: CASSEGAYQETQYF. DNA of the CDR3: TGCGCCAGCAGCGAGGGGGCCTACCAAGAGACCCAGTACTTC.

The chain joins TRBV2 to TRBJ1-5, with D unclear. CDR3 length: 14 amino acids. The germline V gene has CDR1 SNHLY and CDR2 FYNNEI. V lost 4 bases and J 2 bases, leaving 9 bases between the germline ends. CDR3 region: CASSVGEGNQPQHF. In nucleotides, the CDR3 is TGTGCCAGCAGTGTCGGGGAGGGCAATCAGCCCCAGCATTTT.

This chain links TRBV7-2 with TRBJ1-2; the D is unclear. Germline CDR1 is SGHTA and CDR2 is FQGNSA. This CDR3 contains 15 residues. The V gene lost 5 bases and the J gene lost 0 bases, with 13 bases spanning the gap. The CDR3 DNA follows: TGTGCCAGCAGCCTAAACAGCTATGCTAACTATGGCTACACCTTC. Protein product: CASSLNSYANYGYTF.

V is TRBV12-5 and J is TRBJ2-1; 7 nucleotides agree with TRBD1. The ends lost 6 bases at V and 3 bases at J; junction bases unmatched: 14. The germline V gene encodes CDR1 LGHNT and CDR2 FRNRAP. CDR3 size: 17 residues. The chain's CDR3 is CASGPRLTGSSYNEQFF. The DNA of the CDR3 is TGTGCTAGTGGACCCCGGCTGACAGGGAGCAGCTACAATGAGCAGTTCTTC.

V and J are TRBV9 and TRBJ1-1, with D perhaps matching TRBD1 (6 bases). Germline loops: CDR1 SGDLS, CDR2 YYNGEE. The CDR3 is 14 amino acids. V was cut by 0 bases and J by 4 bases, with 10 bases left in between. In DNA form, the CDR3 reads TGTGCCAGCAGCGTAGGTATGGACAGCACTGAAGCTTTCTTT. Its translation: CASSVGMDSTEAFF. Full variable domain (rest looked up from reference TRBV9 and TRBJ1-1): DSGVTQTPKHLITATGQRVTLRCSPRSGDLSVYWYQQSLDQGLQFLIQYYNGEERAKGNILERFSAQQFPDLHSELNLSSLELGDSALYFCASSVGMDSTEAFFGQGTRLTVV.

This clone was recorded only once. This rearrangement joins TRBV28 to TRBJ2-7; D gene unclear. V lost 5 bases and J 4 bases, leaving 9 bases between the germline ends. Per germline, CDR1 MDHEN and CDR2 SYDVKM. The CDR3 is made up of 12 amino acids. CDR3 nucleotides: TGTGCCAGCAGTAATAACTGGTACGAGCAGTACTTC. It yields the protein CASSNNWYEQYF.

The chain is built from TRBV2 and TRBJ1-5, with 12 bases matching TRBD1. The CDR3 length is 17 residues. The germline CDR1 and CDR2 sequences are SNHLY and FYNNEI. Unmatched junction bases numbered 9, after V lost 7 bases and J lost 2 bases. CDR3 residues: CASNLGQGAGGNQPQHF. CDR3 bases: TGTGCCAGCAACCTGGGACAGGGGGCTGGGGGCAATCAGCCCCAGCATTTT.

V and J are TRBV27 and TRBJ2-1; TRBD2 agrees at 7 bases. Losses at the gene ends were 5 bases for V and 3 bases for J; bases not matched to a gene: 7. This CDR3 is 15 amino acids long. The V gene's germline CDR1 is MNHEY and CDR2 SMNVEV (reference sequence). The CDR3 spells CASSDRGEIYNEQFF. CDR3 DNA sequence: TGTGCCAGCAGTGACCGGGGGGAAATCTACAATGAGCAGTTCTTC.

The chain combines TRBV2 with TRBJ2-2; D gene ambiguous. From germline, CDR1 is SNHLY and CDR2 FYNNEI. Trimming took off 4 bases at V and 2 bases at J, with 5 bases between the two ends. The CDR3 is 13 amino acids. The CDR3 protein is CASSAVNTGELFF. In nucleotides, the CDR3 is TGTGCCAGCAGTGCCGTTAACACCGGGGAGCTGTTTTTT.

This chain links TRBV28 with TRBJ1-3; D unresolved. The CDR3 covers 14 residues. Trimming pared 3 bases from V and 0 bases from J, leaving 6 bases between. CDR1 and CDR2 (germline): MDHEN, SYDVKM. In DNA form, the CDR3 reads TGTGCCAGCAGTTTCAGTGTCTCTGGAAACACCATATATTTT. Translation: CASSFSVSGNTIYF.

V usage is TRBV7-3 and J usage is TRBJ2-1; 10 bases are shared with TRBD1. The CDR3 runs 14 residues. Trimming at V came to 6 bases and at J to 5 bases, leaving 4 bases not matched to a gene. Germline loops: CDR1 SGHTA, CDR2 FQGTGA. For the CDR3, the DNA is TGTGCCAGCAGAACCGGGACAGGGGACAATGAGCAGTTCTTC. Translating gives CASRTGTGDNEQFF.

This clone was seen only a few times. The chain couples TRBV10-3 to TRBJ1-6; unclear D gene. Trimming shortened V by 3 bases and J by 6 bases, and 6 bases separated the two germline ends. CDR1 and CDR2 from the germline V gene are ENHRY and SYGVKD. This CDR3 is built from 13 residues. In DNA form, the CDR3 reads TGTGCCATCAGTGACACACGTAATTCACCCCTCCACTTT. It yields the protein CAISDTRNSPLHF.

V usage is TRBV21-1 and J usage is TRBJ2-1; no check of the table's D call, TRBD2, against the DNA was made. TRBV21-1 is a pseudogene locus. The CDR3 length is 16 residues. This CDR3 reads CASSTPRLAGGNEQFF. CDR3 DNA sequence: TGTGCCAGCAGCACTCCTCGACTAGCGGGGGGGAATGAGCAGTTCTTC.

The gene calls are TRBV12-3 or TRBV12-4 and TRBJ1-2; D is ambiguous. V was clipped by 7 bases and J by 1 base, with 10 bases between them. This CDR3 is 13 amino acids long. CDR3 bases: TGTGCCAGCATTTCAGGTGATAACTATGGCTACACCTTC. It translates to CASISGDNYGYTF.

V usage is TRBV12-3 or TRBV12-4 and J usage is TRBJ2-2; 9 bases agree with TRBD1. V was clipped by 5 bases and J by 7 bases; unmatched bases: 2. The CDR3 sequence is 13 residues long. CDR3 bases: TGTGCCAGCAGTACGGGACAGGGCGGGGAGCTGTTTTTT. Translation gives CASSTGQGGELFF.